This entry describes one T cell receptor beta chain. As yet, its antigen is unknown. This entry belongs to a study of T cell responses to AZD1222 COVID-19 vaccine. At the level of the study: The study pooled second doses at about 4 or about 12 weeks.

Study findings and constraints: Donor demographics were predominantly white British with a female majority; clonal diversity may be underestimated.

Germline V lookup: CDR1 SGDLS, CDR2 YYNGEE. The V end was cut by 0 bases, the J end by 0 bases, with 9 bases between. The CDR3 is made up of 15 amino acids. Repertoires were generated with immunoSEQ multiplex PCR, while TCRdb's copy carries only in-frame clones and drops some. Altogether roughly 150,000 clones are present, 84% being singletons, with the ten largest covering roughly 3.9%. The source material was peripheral blood, sampled on day 0 of AZD1222 vaccination. The receptor comes from an adult in good health. This chain uses TRBV9 with TRBJ1-1; D gene ambiguous. The CDR3 sequence is CASSVEEKLNTEAFF. As DNA, the CDR3 is TGTGCCAGCAGCGTAGAGGAGAAGTTGAACACTGAAGCTTTCTTT.